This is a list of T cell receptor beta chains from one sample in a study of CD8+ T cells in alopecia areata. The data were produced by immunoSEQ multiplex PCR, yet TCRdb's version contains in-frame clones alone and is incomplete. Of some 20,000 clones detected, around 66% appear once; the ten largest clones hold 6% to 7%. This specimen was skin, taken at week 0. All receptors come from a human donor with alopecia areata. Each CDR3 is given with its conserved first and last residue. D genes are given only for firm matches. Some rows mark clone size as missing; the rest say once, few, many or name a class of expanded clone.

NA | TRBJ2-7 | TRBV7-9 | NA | CASSIREFSYEQYF | TGTGCCAGCAGCATAAGGGAATTCTCCTACGAGCAGTACTTC
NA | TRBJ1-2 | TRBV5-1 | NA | CARAGGRGYGYTF | TGCGCCAGGGCCGGGGGCAGGGGCTATGGCTACACCTTC
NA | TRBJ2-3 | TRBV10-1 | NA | CASSEGADTQYF | TGCGCCAGCAGTGAGGGGGCAGATACGCAGTATTTT
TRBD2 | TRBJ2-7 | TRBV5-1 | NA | CASSITGTSGDEQYF | TGCGCCAGCAGCATAACCGGGACTAGCGGGGACGAGCAGTACTTC
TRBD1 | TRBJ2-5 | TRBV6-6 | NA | CASSYSPATGVETQYF | TGTGCCAGCAGTTATTCCCCTGCGACAGGGGTCGAGACCCAGTACTTC
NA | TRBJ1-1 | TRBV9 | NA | CASSPQISTEAFF | TGTGCCAGCAGCCCCCAGATTTCCACTGAAGCTTTCTTT
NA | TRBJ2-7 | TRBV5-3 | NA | CASLKRDRAKEQYF | TGTGCCAGTTTGAAGAGGGATCGAGCAAAGGAGCAGTACTTC
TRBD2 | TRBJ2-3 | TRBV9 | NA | CASSSPSGGTYTDTQYF | TGTGCCAGCAGCAGCCCTAGCGGGGGGACCTACACAGATACGCAGTATTTT
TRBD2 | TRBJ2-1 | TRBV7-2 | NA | CASSLGLAGAAAYNEQFF | TGTGCCAGCAGCCTCGGGCTAGCGGGGGCCGCCGCCTACAATGAGCAGTTCTTC
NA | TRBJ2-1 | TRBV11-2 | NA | CASSLGLPNEQFF | TGTGCCAGCAGCTTAGGACTCCCGAATGAGCAGTTCTTC
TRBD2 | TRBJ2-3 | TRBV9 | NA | CASNSRGGSTDTQYF | TGTGCCAGCAATTCTCGCGGGGGTTCCACAGATACGCAGTATTTT
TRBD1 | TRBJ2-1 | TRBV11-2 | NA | CASSSGQGANEQFF | TGTGCCAGCAGCTCGGGACAGGGGGCGAATGAGCAGTTCTTC
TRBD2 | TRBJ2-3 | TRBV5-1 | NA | CASNGGASTDTQYF | TGCGCCAGCAACGGGGGGGCCTCAACAGATACGCAGTATTTT
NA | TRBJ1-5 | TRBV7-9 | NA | CASSLGAGNQPQHF | TGTGCCAGCAGCTTAGGGGCAGGGAATCAGCCCCAGCATTTT
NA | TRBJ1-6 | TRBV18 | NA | CASSVGVSYNSPLHF | TGTGCCAGCTCAGTAGGGGTCTCCTATAATTCACCCCTCCACTTT
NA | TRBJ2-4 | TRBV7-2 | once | CASSYLGHLGDIQYF | TGTGCCAGCAGCTACTTGGGGCACTTGGGGGACATTCAGTACTTC
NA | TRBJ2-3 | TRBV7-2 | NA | CASSRERGPSTDTQYF | TGTGCCAGCAGCCGTGAGAGGGGCCCTAGCACAGATACGCAGTATTTT
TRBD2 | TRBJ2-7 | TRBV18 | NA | CASSPPGLVYEQYF | TGTGCCAGCTCACCACCGGGACTAGTCTACGAGCAGTACTTC
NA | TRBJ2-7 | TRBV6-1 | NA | CASRESGPVGNEQYF | TGTGCCAGCAGAGAGTCGGGGCCGGTTGGAAACGAGCAGTACTTC
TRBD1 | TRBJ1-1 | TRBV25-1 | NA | CASSEPGGSDTEAFF | TGTGCCAGCAGTGAGCCAGGGGGCTCGGACACTGAAGCTTTCTTT
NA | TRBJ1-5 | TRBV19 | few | CASHTDWGQPQHF | TGTGCCAGCCACACGGATTGGGGGCAGCCCCAGCATTTT
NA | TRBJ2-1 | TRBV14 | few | CASQDSSYNEQFF | TGTGCCAGCCAGGATAGCTCCTACAATGAGCAGTTCTTC
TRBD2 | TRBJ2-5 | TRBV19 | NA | CASSLAGLGETQYF | TGTGCCAGTAGCTTAGCGGGGCTCGGGGAGACCCAGTACTTC
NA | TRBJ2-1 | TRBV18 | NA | CASSPGSLLYYNEQFF | TGTGCCAGCTCACCAGGTAGCCTACTCTACTACAATGAGCAGTTCTTC
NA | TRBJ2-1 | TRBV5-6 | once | CASERNGGTEQFF | TGTGCCAGCGAGAGAAACGGGGGTACTGAGCAGTTCTTC
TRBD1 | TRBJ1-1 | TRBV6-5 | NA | CASSTTGFDTEAFF | TGTGCCAGCAGTACGACAGGGTTCGACACTGAAGCTTTCTTT
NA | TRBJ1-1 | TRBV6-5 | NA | CASSYSRGWTEAFF | TGTGCCAGCAGTTACTCGCGGGGTTGGACTGAAGCTTTCTTT
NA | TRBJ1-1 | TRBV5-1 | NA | CASSSRTANTEAFF | TGCGCCAGCAGCTCAAGGACGGCGAACACTGAAGCTTTCTTT
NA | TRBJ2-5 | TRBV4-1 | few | CASSQDGGTVVETQYF | TGTGCCAGCAGCCAAGATGGAGGGACAGTGGTGGAGACCCAGTACTTC
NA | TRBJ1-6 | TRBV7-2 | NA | CASSRGTVRSPLHF | TGTGCCAGCAGCCGAGGGACTGTTAGATCACCCCTCCACTTT
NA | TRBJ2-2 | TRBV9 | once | CASSALWGDTGELFF | TGTGCCAGCAGCGCCCTATGGGGCGACACCGGGGAGCTGTTTTTT
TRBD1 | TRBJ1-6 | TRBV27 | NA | CAGRPGTAENSPLHF | TGTGCCGGCAGGCCCGGGACAGCGGAAAATTCACCCCTCCACTTT
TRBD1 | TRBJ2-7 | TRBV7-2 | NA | CASSLQGNGYYEQYF | TGTGCCAGCAGCCTACAGGGGAATGGTTACTACGAGCAGTACTTC
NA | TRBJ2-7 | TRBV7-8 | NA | CASSSVVGTPYEQYF | TGTGCCAGCAGCTCGGTGGTAGGGACCCCCTACGAGCAGTACTTC
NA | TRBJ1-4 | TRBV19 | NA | CASSRFSAGEKLFF | TGTGCCAGTAGTCGTTTTTCCGCCGGAGAAAAACTGTTTTTT
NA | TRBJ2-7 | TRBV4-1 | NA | CASSQKGAGPDEQYF | TGCGCCAGCAGCCAGAAAGGGGCGGGTCCAGACGAGCAGTACTTC
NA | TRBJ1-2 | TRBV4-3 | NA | CASSQGRTPNYGYTF | TGCGCCAGCAGCCAAGGACGGACTCCTAACTATGGCTACACCTTC
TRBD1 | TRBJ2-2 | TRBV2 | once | CASSFLTGGDTGELFF | TGTGCCAGCAGTTTCCTGACAGGGGGAGACACCGGGGAGCTGTTTTTT
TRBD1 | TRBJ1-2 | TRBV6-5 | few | CASSTQGGSYGYTF | TGTGCCAGCAGTACCCAGGGGGGGTCCTATGGCTACACCTTC
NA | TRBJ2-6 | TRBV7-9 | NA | CASSKVESGANVLTF | TGTGCCAGCAGCAAGGTGGAGTCTGGGGCCAACGTCCTGACTTTC
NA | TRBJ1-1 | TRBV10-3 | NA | CAISESMDEAFF | TGTGCCATCAGTGAGTCGATGGATGAAGCTTTCTTT
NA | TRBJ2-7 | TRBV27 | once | CASSPISSYEQYF | TGTGCCAGCAGTCCAATCTCGTCCTACGAGCAGTACTTC
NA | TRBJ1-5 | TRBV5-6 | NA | CASSRQNQPQHF | TGTGCCAGCAGTCGACAGAATCAGCCCCAGCATTTT
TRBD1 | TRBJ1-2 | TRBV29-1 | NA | CSGQGENYGYTF | TGCAGCGGACAGGGGGAAAACTATGGCTACACCTTC
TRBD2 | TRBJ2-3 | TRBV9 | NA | CASVPGLAGGGSTDTQYF | TGTGCCAGCGTCCCGGGACTAGCGGGGGGGGGAAGCACAGATACGCAGTATTTT
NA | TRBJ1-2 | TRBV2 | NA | CASSDLGTYGYTF | TGTGCCAGCAGTGACCTCGGCACCTATGGCTACACCTTC
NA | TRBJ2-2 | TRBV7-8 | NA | CASSPAFGTPNTGELFF | TGTGCCAGCAGCCCTGCTTTCGGGACACCGAACACCGGGGAGCTGTTTTTT
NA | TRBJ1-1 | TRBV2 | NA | CASGTPNTEAFF | TGTGCCAGCGGGACACCCAACACTGAAGCTTTCTTT
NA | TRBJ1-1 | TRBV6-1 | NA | CASSFLQREAFF | TGTGCCAGCAGTTTTCTCCAAAGGGAAGCTTTCTTT
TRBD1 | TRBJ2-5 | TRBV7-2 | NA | CASSPSRQGRIEETQYF | TGTGCCAGCAGCCCTTCCCGACAGGGAAGAATAGAAGAGACCCAGTACTTC
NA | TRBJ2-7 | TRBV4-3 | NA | CASSLESDVAYEQYF | TGCGCCAGCAGCCTCGAATCGGACGTAGCCTACGAGCAGTACTTC
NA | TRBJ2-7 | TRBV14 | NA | CASSQNPVPYEQYF | TGTGCCAGCAGCCAAAATCCCGTGCCCTACGAGCAGTACTTC